This T cell receptor (beta chain) appears in the sequencing data of a study of blood T cells in healthy people across ages. Study-level findings and limits: The unsorted PBMCs prevented any conclusive comparison of naive versus antigen-experienced cells. Diversity of TCR beta correlated strongly with naive T cell percentage. With age, beta diversity per million T cells declined roughly linearly, significantly by 35 to 40.

This CDR3 region has 15 residues. V was trimmed by 0 bases and J by 2 bases, leaving 7 bases between them. The germline CDR1 and CDR2 sequences are KGHDR and SFDVKD. About this clonotype itself: As yet, its antigen is unknown.

Using a J-beta primer mix together with a sample-barcoded 5' primer, a second PCR was run for roughly 7 to 11 cycles. A 12-random-nucleotide template-switch adaptor tagged each cDNA molecule. TCRdb called the 5' RACE reads again in MiXCR, with one record for every CDR3 protein. The repertoire holds hundreds of thousands of distinct CDR3 sequences, 20% to 25% seen once, with approximately 3.7% in the top ten. Sequenced sample: blood. The V gene is TRBV24-1, the J gene TRBJ2-4, with unresolved D. The clonotype originates from a man aged 70-80 years in good health. The chain's CDR3 is CATSDLPETKNIQYF. The CDR3 DNA reads TGTGCCACCAGTGATTTGCCCGAAACCAAAAACATTCAGTACTTC.